This T cell receptor (beta chain) originates from a study of blood T cell repertoires in COVID-19. Overall study context: The United States, Italy and Spain supplied acute and convalescent COVID-19 samples. T cells, B-cell-depleted T cells, or PBMCs supplied cDNA or gDNA.

Those who participated ranged in age from roughly 18 to 89 years and resided in under 25 US areas. Participants' own reports of clinical history determined their cohort assignment. Sequenced by immunoSEQ multiplex PCR; TCRdb stores in-frame clones only, minus some. This table has some 350,000 clones, more than 80% appearing once. The CDR3 runs to 13 residues. V was clipped by 5 bases and J by 6 bases; unmatched bases: 4. CDR1 and CDR2 (germline): SGHRS, YFSETQ. The J gene is TRBJ1-5, the V gene TRBV5-1; 8 nucleotides agree with TRBD1. Sequences were obtained from PBMCs or T cells enriched from blood (not recorded which). The sequence was collected from a young man who had recovered from COVID-19. DNA of the CDR3: TGCGCCAGCAGGACAGGGGATAGTCAGCCCCAGCATTTT. The encoded protein is CASRTGDSQPQHF.